This TCR beta chain comes out of a study of regulatory T cells in long-lasting Graves disease. Arm-PCR of CDR3 regions with iRepertoire HTBI primers generated TCR beta libraries. TCRdb re-derived calls from the multiplex PCR reads in MiXCR, one entry per CDR3 protein. The table shows about 220,000 distinct CDR3 sequences, with roughly 18% occurring only once. V was shortened by 2 bases and J by 5 bases, with 17 bases between the two germline ends. Per the germline V gene, CDR1 is SGHKS and CDR2 is YYEKEE (reference sequence). The CDR3 consists of 16 residues. Time point given: newly diagnosed GD, antithyroid drugs for less than 3 months. The TCR library was made from RNA extracted from PBMCs. This sample also appeared in a second study, on T cells in Graves' hyperthyroidism and ophthalmopathy.

The genes are TRBV5-5 and TRBJ2-1, with D perhaps being TRBD1 or TRBD2 (5 bases each). The origin of this receptor is a woman in her thirties with Graves disease. Material: peripheral blood mononuclear cells (PBMCs), obtained at new diagnosis, from a patient treated with antithyroid drugs. CDR3 bases: TGTGCCAGCAGCTTTATTGTCCGGGGCCCCCACAATGAGCAGTTCTTC. As protein: CASSFIVRGPHNEQFF. Drawing the rest from reference TRBV5-5 and TRBJ2-1, the complete variable domain is DAGVTQSPTHLIKTRGQQVTLRCSPISGHKSVSWYQQVLGQGPQFIFQYYEKEERGRGNFPDRFSARQFPNYSSELNVNALLLGDSALYLCASSFIVRGPHNEQFFGPGTRLTVL.